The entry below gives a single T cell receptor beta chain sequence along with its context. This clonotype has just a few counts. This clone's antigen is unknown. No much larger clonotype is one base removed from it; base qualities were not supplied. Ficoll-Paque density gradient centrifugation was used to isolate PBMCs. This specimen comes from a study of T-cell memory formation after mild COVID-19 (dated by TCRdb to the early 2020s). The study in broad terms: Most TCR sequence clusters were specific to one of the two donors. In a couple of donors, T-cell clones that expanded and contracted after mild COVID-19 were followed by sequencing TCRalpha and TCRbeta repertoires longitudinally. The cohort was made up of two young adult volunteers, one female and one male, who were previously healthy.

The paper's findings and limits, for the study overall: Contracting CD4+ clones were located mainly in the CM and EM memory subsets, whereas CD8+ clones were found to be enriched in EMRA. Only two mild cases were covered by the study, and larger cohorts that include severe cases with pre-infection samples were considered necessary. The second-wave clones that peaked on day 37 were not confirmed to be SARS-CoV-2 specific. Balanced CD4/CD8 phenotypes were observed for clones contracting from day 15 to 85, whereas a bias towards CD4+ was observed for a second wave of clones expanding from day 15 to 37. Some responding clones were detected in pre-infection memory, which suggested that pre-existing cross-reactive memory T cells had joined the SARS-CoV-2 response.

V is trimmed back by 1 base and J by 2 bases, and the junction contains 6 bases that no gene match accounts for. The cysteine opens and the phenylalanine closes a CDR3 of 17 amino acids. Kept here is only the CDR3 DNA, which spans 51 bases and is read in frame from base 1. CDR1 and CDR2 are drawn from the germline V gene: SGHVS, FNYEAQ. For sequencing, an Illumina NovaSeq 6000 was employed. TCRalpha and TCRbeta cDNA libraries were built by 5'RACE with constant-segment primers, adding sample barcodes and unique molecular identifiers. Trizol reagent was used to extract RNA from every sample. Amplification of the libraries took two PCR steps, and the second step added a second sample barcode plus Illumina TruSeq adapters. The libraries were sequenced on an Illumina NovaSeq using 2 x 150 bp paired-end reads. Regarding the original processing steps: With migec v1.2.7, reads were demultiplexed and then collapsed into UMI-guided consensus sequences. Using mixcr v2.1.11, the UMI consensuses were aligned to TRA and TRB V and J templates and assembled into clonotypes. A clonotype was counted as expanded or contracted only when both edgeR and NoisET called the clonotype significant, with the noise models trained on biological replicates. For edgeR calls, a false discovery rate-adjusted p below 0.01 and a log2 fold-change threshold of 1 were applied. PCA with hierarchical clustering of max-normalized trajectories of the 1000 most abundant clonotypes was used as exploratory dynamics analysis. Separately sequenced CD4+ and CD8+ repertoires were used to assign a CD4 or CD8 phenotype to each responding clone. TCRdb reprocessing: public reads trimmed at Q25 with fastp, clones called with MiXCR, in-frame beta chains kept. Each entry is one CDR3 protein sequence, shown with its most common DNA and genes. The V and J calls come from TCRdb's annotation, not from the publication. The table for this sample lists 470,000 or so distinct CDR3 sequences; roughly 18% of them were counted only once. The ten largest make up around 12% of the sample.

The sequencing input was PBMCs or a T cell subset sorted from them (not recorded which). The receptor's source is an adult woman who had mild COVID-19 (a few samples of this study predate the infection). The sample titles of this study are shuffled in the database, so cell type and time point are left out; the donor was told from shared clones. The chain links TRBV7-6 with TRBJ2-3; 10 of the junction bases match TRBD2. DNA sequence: TGTGCCAGCAGCTTAGAGTCTAGCGGGGGATACACAGATACGCAGTATTTT. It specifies CASSLESSGGYTDTQYF.